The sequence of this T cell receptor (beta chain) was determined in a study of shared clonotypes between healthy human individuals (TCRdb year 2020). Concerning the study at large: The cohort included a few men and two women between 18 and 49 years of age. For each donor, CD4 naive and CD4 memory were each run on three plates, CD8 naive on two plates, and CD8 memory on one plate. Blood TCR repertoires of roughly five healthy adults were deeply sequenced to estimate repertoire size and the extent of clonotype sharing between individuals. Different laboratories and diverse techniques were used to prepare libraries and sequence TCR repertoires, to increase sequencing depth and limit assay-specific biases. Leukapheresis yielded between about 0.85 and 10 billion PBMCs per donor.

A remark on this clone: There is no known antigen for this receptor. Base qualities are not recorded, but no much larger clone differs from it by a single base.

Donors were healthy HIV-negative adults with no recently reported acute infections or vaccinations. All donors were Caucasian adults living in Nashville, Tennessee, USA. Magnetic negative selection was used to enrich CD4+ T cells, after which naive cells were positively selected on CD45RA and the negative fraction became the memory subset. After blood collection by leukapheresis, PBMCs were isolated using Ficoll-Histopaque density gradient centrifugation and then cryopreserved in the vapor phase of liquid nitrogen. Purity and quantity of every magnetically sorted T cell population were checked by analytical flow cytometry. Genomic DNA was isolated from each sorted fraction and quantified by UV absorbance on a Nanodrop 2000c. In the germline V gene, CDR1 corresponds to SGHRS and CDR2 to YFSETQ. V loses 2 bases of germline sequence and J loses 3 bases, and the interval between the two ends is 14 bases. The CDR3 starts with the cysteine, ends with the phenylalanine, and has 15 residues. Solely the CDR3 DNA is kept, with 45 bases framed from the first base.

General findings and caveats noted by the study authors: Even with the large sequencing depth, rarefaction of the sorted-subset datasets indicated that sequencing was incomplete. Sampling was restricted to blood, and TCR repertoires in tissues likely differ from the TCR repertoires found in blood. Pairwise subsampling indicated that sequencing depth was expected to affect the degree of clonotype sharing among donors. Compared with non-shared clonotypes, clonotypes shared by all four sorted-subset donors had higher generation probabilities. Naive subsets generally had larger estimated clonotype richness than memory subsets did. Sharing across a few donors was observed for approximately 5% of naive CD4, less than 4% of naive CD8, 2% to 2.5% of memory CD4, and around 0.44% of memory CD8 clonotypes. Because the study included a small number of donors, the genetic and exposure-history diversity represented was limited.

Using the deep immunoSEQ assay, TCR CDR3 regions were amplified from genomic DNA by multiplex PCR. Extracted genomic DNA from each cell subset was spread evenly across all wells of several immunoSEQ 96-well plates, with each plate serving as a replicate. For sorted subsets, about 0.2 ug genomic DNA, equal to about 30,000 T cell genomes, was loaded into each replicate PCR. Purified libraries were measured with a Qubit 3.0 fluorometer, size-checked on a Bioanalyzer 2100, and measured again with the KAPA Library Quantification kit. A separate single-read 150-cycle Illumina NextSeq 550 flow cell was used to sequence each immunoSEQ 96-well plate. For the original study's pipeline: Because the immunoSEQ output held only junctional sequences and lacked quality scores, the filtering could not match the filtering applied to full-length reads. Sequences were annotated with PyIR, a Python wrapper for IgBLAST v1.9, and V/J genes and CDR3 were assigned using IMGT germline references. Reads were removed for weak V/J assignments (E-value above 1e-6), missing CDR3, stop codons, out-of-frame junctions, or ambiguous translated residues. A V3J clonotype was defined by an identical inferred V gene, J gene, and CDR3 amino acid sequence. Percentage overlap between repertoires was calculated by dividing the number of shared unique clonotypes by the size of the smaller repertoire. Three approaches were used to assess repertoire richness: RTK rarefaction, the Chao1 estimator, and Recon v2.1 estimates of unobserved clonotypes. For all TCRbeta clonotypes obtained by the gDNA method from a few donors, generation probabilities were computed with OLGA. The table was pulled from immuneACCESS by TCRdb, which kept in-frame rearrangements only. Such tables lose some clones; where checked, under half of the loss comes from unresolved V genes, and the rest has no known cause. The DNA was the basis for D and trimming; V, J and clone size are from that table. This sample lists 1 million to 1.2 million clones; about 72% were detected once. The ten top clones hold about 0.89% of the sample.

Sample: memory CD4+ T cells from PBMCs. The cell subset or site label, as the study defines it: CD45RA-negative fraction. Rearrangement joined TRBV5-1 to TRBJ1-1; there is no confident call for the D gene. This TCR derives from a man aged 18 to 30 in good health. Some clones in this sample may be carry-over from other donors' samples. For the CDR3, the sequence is CASSFQQPFDTEAFF. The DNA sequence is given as TGCGCCAGCAGCTTCCAACAGCCGTTTGACACTGAAGCTTTCTTT. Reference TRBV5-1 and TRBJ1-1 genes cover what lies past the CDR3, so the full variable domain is KAGVTQTPRYLIKTRGQQVTLSCSPISGHRSVSWYQQTPGQGLQFLFEYFSETQRNKGNFPGRFSGRQFSNSRSEMNVSTLELGDSALYLCASSFQQPFDTEAFFGQGTRLTVV.